This TCR beta chain was identified during a study of blood T cell repertoires in COVID-19 (dated by TCRdb to the early 2020s). Regarding the research as a whole: The collaborator samples originated in the United States, Italy and Spain and spanned the acute and convalescent phases of COVID-19. The prospective study material was composed of cDNA or gDNA derived from T cells, B-cell-depleted T cells, or PBMCs. Deeply sampled blood TCRbeta repertoires from subjects exposed to, actively infected with, or recovered from COVID-19 were included in the dataset. A freely available public database, intended as a resource for researchers studying the immune response to SARS-CoV-2, is where the repertoires were released. The samples were drawn from the first 160 participants of the ongoing ImmuneRACE study and from over 950 subjects provided by 6 global collaborators. The sample metadata nearly always contained a de-identified subject ID, COVID-19 status, age in years and sex. HLA class I and class II types, where available, came from metadata supplied by the sample provider rather than from assay-based typing.

The immunoSEQ Assay, a bias-controlled multiplex PCR, was used to amplify TCRbeta CDR3 regions from genomic DNA. In the source study's methods: The number of nucleated cells in each sample was estimated by amplification of reference gene primers within the assay. To quantify the absolute abundance of each unique TCRbeta CDR3 rearrangement, sequence reads were collapsed and filtered. For each sample, productive Simpson clonality was calculated as the square root of Simpson's diversity index over productive rearrangements. Here the immuneACCESS table is served through TCRdb, limited to in-frame sequences with V and J called. Missing clones are a known gap in these copies; in checked studies unresolved V genes cover under half, and the rest lacks a known reason. That table furnishes V, J and clone size, whereas the DNA furnished D and trimming. The sample profile shows 200,000 to 300,000 clones; about four fifths of them were found once. The ten largest make up 6.5% to 8.5% of the sample.

General findings and caveats noted by the study authors: Clinical and demographic metadata were provided uncurated, with the amount varying by source and participant.

One collaborating source in Seattle enrolled patients while the patients were actively infected and followed the patients over time throughout the course of disease. Collaborating institutions collected whole blood in K2EDTA tubes following their own protocols. Collaborator samples were shipped for TCRbeta analysis as frozen whole blood, isolated PBMCs, or DNA extracted from either sample type. With regard to this clone: What this receptor recognizes is not known. Base-call qualities are not available, and no considerably larger clone is one nucleotide away.

Looking up the germline V gene (reference sequence) yields CDR1 LGHDT and CDR2 YNNKEL. V and J are trimmed by 6 bases and 6 bases, and the gene matches miss 10 bases of the junction. The CDR3 has 14 amino acids, counting the end cysteine and phenylalanine. Only the CDR3 portion is preserved as DNA: 42 bases, with reading frame beginning at the first base. Material: peripheral blood. This TCR came from a woman of 80 years or more with COVID-19, enrolled during active disease. The V gene is TRBV3-1 (or the pseudogene TRBV3-2) and the J gene is TRBJ1-1; a stretch of 7 junction bases matches TRBD1. At the DNA level, the sequence is TGTGCCAGCAGTTTTGCTACAGGGGTAGCTGAAGCTTTCTTT. Its translation reads: CASSFATGVAEAFF.